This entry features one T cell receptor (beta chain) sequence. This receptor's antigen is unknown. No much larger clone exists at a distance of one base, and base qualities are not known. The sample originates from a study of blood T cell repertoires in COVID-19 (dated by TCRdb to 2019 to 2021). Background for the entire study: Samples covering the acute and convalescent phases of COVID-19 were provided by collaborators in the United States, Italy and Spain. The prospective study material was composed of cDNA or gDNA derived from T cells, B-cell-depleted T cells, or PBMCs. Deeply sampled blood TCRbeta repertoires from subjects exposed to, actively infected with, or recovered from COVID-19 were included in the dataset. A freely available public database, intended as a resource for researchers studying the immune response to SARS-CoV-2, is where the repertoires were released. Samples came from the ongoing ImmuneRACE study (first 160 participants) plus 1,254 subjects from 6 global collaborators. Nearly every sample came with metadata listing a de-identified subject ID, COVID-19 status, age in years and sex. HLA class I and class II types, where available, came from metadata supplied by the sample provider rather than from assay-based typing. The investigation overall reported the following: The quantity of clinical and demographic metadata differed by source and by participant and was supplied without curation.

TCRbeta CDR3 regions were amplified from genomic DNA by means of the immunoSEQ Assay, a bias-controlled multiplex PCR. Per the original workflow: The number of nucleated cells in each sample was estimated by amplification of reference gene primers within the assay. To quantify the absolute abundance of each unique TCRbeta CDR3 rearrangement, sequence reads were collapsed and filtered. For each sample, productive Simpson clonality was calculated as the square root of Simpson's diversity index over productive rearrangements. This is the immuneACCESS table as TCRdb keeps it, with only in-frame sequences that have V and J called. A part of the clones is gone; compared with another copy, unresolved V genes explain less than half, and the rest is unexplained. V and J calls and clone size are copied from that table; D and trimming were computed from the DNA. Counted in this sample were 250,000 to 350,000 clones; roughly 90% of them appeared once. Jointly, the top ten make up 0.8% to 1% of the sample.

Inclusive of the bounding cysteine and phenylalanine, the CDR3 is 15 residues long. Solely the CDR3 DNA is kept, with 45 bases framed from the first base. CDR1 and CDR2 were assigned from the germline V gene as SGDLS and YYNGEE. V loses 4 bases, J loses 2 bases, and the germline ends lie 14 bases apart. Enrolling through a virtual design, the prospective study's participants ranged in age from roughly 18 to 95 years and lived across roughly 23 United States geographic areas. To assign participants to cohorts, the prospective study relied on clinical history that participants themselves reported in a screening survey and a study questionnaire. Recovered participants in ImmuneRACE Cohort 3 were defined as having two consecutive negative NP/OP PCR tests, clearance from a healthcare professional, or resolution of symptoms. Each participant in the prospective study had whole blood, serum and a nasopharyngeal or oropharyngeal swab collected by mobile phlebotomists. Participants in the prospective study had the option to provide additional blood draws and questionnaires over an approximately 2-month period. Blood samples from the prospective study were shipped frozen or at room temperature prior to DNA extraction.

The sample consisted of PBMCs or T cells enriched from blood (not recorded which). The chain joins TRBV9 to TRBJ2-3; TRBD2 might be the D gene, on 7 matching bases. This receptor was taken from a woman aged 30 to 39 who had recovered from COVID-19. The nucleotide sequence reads TGTGCCAGCAGCCTAGGGGGGGAAGACACAGATACGCAGTATTTT. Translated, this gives CASSLGGEDTDTQYF. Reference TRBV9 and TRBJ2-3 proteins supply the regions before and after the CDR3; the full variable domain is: DSGVTQTPKHLITATGQRVTLRCSPRSGDLSVYWYQQSLDQGLQFLIQYYNGEERAKGNILERFSAQQFPDLHSELNLSSLELGDSALYFCASSLGGEDTDTQYFGPGTRLTVL.